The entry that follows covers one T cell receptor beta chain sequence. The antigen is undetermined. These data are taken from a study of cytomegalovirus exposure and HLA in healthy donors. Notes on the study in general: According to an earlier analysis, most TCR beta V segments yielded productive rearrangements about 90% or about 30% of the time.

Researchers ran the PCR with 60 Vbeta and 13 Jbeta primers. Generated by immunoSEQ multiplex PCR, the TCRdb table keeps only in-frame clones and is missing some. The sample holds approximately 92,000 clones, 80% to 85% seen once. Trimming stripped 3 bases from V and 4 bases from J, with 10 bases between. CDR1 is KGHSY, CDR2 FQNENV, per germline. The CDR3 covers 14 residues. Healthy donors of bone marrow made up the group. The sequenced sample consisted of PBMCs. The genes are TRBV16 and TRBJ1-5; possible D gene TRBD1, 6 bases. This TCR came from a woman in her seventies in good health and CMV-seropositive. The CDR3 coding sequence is TGTGCCAGCAGCCAGCTTCAGGGGAATCAGCCCCAGCATTTT. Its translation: CASSQLQGNQPQHF.